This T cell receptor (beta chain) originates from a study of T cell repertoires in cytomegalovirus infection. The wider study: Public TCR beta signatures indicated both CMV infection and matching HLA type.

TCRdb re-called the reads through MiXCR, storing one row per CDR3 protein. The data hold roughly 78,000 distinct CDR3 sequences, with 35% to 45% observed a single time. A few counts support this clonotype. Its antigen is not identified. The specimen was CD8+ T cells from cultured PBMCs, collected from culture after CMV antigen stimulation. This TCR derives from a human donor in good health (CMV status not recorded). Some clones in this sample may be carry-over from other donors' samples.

The CDR3 bases are TGCGCCAGCAGCCAAGCCAGAGCCTCCTACGAGCAGTACTTC. It specifies CASSQARASYEQYF. The chain links TRBV4-1 to TRBJ2-7; D ambiguous. The germline CDR1 and CDR2 sequences are MGHRA and YSYEKL. With 1 base removed from V and 0 bases from J, the gap between germline ends came to 7 bases. The CDR3 runs to 14 residues.